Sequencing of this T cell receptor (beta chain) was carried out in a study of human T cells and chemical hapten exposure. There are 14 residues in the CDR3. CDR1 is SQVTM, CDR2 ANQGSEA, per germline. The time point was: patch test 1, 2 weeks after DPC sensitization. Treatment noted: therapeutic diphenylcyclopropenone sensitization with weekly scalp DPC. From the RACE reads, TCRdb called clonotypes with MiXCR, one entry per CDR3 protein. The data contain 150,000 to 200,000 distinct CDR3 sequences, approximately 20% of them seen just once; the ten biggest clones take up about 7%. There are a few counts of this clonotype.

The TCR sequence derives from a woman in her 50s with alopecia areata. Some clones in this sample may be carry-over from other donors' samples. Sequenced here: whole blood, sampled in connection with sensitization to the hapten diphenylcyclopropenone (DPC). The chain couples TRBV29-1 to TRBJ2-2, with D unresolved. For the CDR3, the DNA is TGCAGTATCGCCTCGGGCTCGAACACCGGGGAGCTGTTTTTT. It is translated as CSIASGSNTGELFF.